Shown below are 16 T cell receptor beta chains from a single sample sequenced in a study of T cell responses to AZD1222 COVID-19 vaccine. This table comes from immunoSEQ multiplex PCR, and its TCRdb copy is limited to in-frame clones, with some not included. The sample has under 200,000 clones, about 87% seen once; the top ten hold about 3%. The sequencing used peripheral blood, collected on day 0 of MenACWY control vaccination. These receptors originate from an adult in good health.

V usage is TRBV19 and J usage is TRBJ2-1, with 9 nucleotides matching TRBD1. Trimming took 4 bases from V and 7 from J; bases not matched to a gene: 11. The CDR3 extends over 16 amino acids. Germline V lookup: CDR1 LNHDA, CDR2 SQIVND (reference sequence). The CDR3 spells CASSTRQGVNWNEQFF. CDR3 coding DNA: TGTGCCAGTAGTACCAGACAGGGGGTAAATTGGAATGAGCAGTTCTTC.

The chain recombines TRBV6-6 with TRBJ1-1; D may be TRBD1 (5 bases). V was clipped by 5 bases and J by 6 bases, with 7 bases between them. The CDR3 sequence is 11 residues long. CDR1 and CDR2 from the germline V gene are MNHNY and SVGAGI (reference sequence). The CDR3 sequence is CASSGGAEAFF. CDR3 nucleotide sequence: TGTGCCAGCAGTGGGGGGGCTGAAGCTTTCTTT.

V usage is TRBV5-8 and J usage is TRBJ1-6; a possible D gene is TRBD1 (5 bases). This CDR3 has 14 amino acids. V lost 0 bases and J 6 bases, leaving 7 bases between the germline ends. Germline CDR1 reads SGHTS; CDR2 reads YDEGEE. CDR3 in amino acids: CASSLVGTNSPLHF. The CDR3 DNA follows: TGTGCCAGCAGCTTGGTGGGGACTAATTCACCCCTCCACTTT. The whole variable domain, remainder taken from reference TRBV5-8 and TRBJ1-6, is EAGVTQSPTHLIKTRGQQATLRCSPISGHTSVYWYQQALGLGLQFLLWYDEGEERNRGNFPPRFSGRQFPNYSSELNVNALELEDSALYLCASSLVGTNSPLHFGNGTRLTVT.

This clone appeared once. The J gene is TRBJ2-5, the V gene TRBV5-1; D remains unclear. CDR1 and CDR2 (germline): SGHRS, YFSETQ. CDR3 length: 13 residues. V was cut by 4 bases and J by 4 bases, with 11 bases left in between. The CDR3 loop reads CASSPLLGETQYF. The CDR3 coding sequence is TGCGCCAGCAGCCCGCTTTTGGGAGAGACCCAGTACTTC.

This clone was observed once. This CDR3 is missing its conserved last phenylalanine or tryptophan, likely due to a read error. The DNA is left out, because the CDR3 cannot be placed on it with certainty; the CDR3 is given as TCRdb lists it. The chain carries TRBV6-5 and TRBJ1-1. The V gene's germline CDR1 is MNHEY and CDR2 SVGAGI. The CDR3 length equals 10 residues, ends included. CDR3 sequence reads: CASSYSRSFL.

J is TRBJ2-3 and V is TRBV5-8, with D possibly matching TRBD1 (5 bases). The CDR3 is made up of 12 amino acids. From germline, CDR1 is SGHTS and CDR2 YDEGEE. The V and J ends lost 4 bases and 9 bases respectively, with 12 bases between them. CDR3 sequence: CASSLRQGTQYF. The CDR3, as DNA: TGTGCCAGCAGCCTTAGGCAGGGCACGCAGTATTTT.

The J gene is TRBJ1-4, the V gene TRBV19, with a weak D call TRBD1 (5 bases). Trimming cost V 3 bases and J 0 bases, with 11 bases left between them. This CDR3 is built from 16 residues. The germline CDR1 and CDR2 sequences are LNHDA and SQIVND (reference sequence). DNA for the CDR3: TGTGCCAGTAGTATCTCCCAGGGCCCAACTAATGAAAAACTGTTTTTT. Encoded protein: CASSISQGPTNEKLFF.

The chain carries TRBV7-2 and TRBJ2-1; D is unresolved. V shed 3 bases and J shed 8 bases, with 11 bases lying between them. CDR1 is SGHTA and CDR2 is FQGNSA in the germline V gene. This CDR3 is 13 amino acids long. The CDR3 region has the DNA TGTGCCAGCAGCTTGGGGTACGCGGATGAGCAGTTCTTC. Amino acid sequence: CASSLGYADEQFF.

The chain links TRBV11-2 to TRBJ2-3; 8 nucleotides agree with TRBD2. Trimming removed 4 bases from V and 5 bases from J; junction bases left unmatched: 11. Germline V lookup: CDR1 SGHAT, CDR2 FQNNGV. The CDR3 has 16 residues. The CDR3 DNA follows: TGTGCCAGCAGCTCACGCTCAGGGACTAGAAGAGATACGCAGTATTTT. It codes for CASSSRSGTRRDTQYF.

In its sample, this clone was seen once. The chain's CDR3 is CAIKQQGPDTQYF. Here the CDR3 DNA reads TGTGCCATCAAGCAACAGGGGCCAGATACGCAGTATTTT. The chain carries TRBV10-3 and TRBJ2-3; 7 positions agree with TRBD1. V shed 7 bases and J 4 bases; nucleotides not matched to a gene: 5. In germline, CDR1 is ENHRY, CDR2 SYGVKD. The CDR3 extends over 13 amino acids.

This clone has just one count. Other DNA sequences in this specimen translate into the identical CDR3. This chain joins TRBV28 and TRBJ2-6, with unresolved D. CDR3 size: 14 residues. Germline assignment: CDR1 MDHEN and CDR2 SYDVKM. The ends were cut back, 6 bases at V and 0 bases at J, with 6 bases in the middle. Written as DNA, the CDR3 is TGTGCCAGCAGCGTCGGCTCTGGGGCCAACGTCCTGACTTTC. Translation: CASSVGSGANVLTF.

The chain has TRBV3-1 (or the pseudogene TRBV3-2) and TRBJ2-2; 11 positions agree with TRBD2. Germline CDR1 is LGHDT and CDR2 is YNNKEL (reference sequence). The CDR3 has 18 amino acids. Trimming cost V 4 bases and J 1 base; bases outside gene matches: 8. DNA for the CDR3: TGTGCCAGCAGCCTAACATTAGCGGGAGGGAAGAACACCGGGGAGCTGTTTTTT. Residues: CASSLTLAGGKNTGELFF.

This clone was seen once. The chain combines TRBV7-6 with TRBJ1-3; tentative D call: TRBD1 (5 bases). CDR3 length: 16 amino acids. Per germline, CDR1 SGHVS and CDR2 FNYEAQ. V was trimmed by 5 bases and J by 4 bases, leaving 18 bases between them. CDR3: CASSSTGGTGGNTIYF. The CDR3 region has the DNA TGTGCCAGCAGCAGTACTGGGGGGACGGGAGGAAACACCATATATTTT.

The rearrangement links TRBV19 to TRBJ2-2, with 14 nucleotides matching TRBD2. Germline assignment: CDR1 LNHDA and CDR2 SQIVND (reference sequence). J was trimmed by 4 bases and V by 4 bases; bases with no gene match: 8. The CDR3 contains 18 residues. The CDR3 sequence is CASSNPGLAGGPTGELFF. The CDR3 DNA reads TGTGCCAGTAGTAATCCCGGACTAGCGGGGGGACCCACCGGGGAGCTGTTTTTT.

The chain carries TRBV7-3 and TRBJ1-1; TRBD1 agrees at 7 bases. The CDR3 contains 14 residues. Germline-derived CDR1 and CDR2 are SGHTA and FQGTGA. V was clipped by 5 bases and J by 3 bases; unmatched bases: 6. CDR3 sequence (DNA): TGTGCCAGCAGCCCACAGGGGCGCGACACTGAAGCTTTCTTT. Its protein product is CASSPQGRDTEAFF.

The chain combines TRBV7-2 with TRBJ1-5; D remains ambiguous. This CDR3 region has 15 residues. V gave up 1 base and J gave up 1 base, with 8 bases separating them. Germline CDR1 reads SGHTA; CDR2 reads FQGNSA. In nucleotides, the CDR3 is TGTGCCAGCAGCTTAGTCAGGCAGAGCAATCAGCCCCAGCATTTT. Translated, it gives CASSLVRQSNQPQHF.